This T cell receptor beta chain originates from a study of PD-L1 blockade in urothelial cancer (dated by TCRdb to 2016 to 2017). With respect to the entire study: Therapy was started at some point between 2013 and 2015 for all patients, and atezolizumab 1,200 mg was administered intravenously every 3 weeks. Pretreatment tumor samples, along with matched peripheral blood serially collected before and after atezolizumab treatment, were subjected to TCR sequencing. Blood samples were analyzed 3 weeks after the start of treatment (second dose) and 6 weeks after the start of treatment. An ECOG performance status of 0 or 1 was recorded for the patients, and 0 to 3 prior chemotherapy regimens had been received by the patients. Durable clinical benefit was defined as progression-free survival longer than 6 months, and TCR features were also tested against progression-free and overall survival. Somatic, immune and clinical correlates of response to PD-L1 blockade with atezolizumab in urothelial cancer were the focus of an exploratory multi-omic analysis. About 85% of the 29 patients were males with bladder-origin urothelial cancer, and about 65% of the roughly 30 reported a prior smoking history. Nine or ten patients reached durable clinical benefit, while some 21 patients did not. Blood samples gave median yields of about 150,000 T cells and tens of thousands of unique TCRs, along with a median clonality of around 0.08. Some 30 patients had pretreatment blood TCR-seq, roughly 25 had at least one posttreatment blood collection, and roughly 25 had tumor TCR-seq. In the same patients who had TCR sequencing, pretreatment tumors also underwent whole exome sequencing and RNA sequencing. Study-level results and caveats: Improved progression-free and overall survival was found to be associated with pretreatment peripheral blood TCR clonality below the median. Because of the small sample size (n ≈ 27) and the many exploratory analyses performed, the results are intended to be regarded as hypothesis-generating. Greater expansion of tumor-associated TCR clones in peripheral blood 3 weeks after the start of treatment was observed in patients with durable benefit (n ≈ 22, p = 0.022).

The CDR3 spans 15 residues, from the cysteine through the phenylalanine. Only CDR3 DNA remains: 45 bases, in frame from the first base. V drops 1 base and J drops 2 bases, leaving 11 bases in between. CDR1 LNHDA and CDR2 SQIVND were looked up in the germline V gene (reference sequence). On this clone: Its target antigen remains unknown. Base qualities are not recorded, but no much larger clone differs from it by a single base.

Synthetic TCR analog templates were spiked into each PCR so that absolute template abundance could be estimated from read counts. Using the immunoSEQ assay, TCRbeta CDR3 regions were amplified from genomic DNA with bias-controlled V and J gene primers. Rearranged TCRbeta segments were sequenced at approximately 20X coverage. The paper's data handling went like this. Sequencing errors were corrected by clustering and CDR3s were annotated against IMGT to assign V, D and J genes. Downstream analyses used only productive TCRbeta rearrangements and left out out-of-frame or stop-codon sequences. To compute clonality, Shannon entropy was normalized by the log of the number of unique productive sequences and then subtracted from one. Fisher's exact test with Benjamini-Hochberg correction, at a threshold of adjusted p below 0.01, was used to find clones that differed between time points or between blood and tumor. TCRdb obtained this table from immuneACCESS and retained in-frame rearrangements with V and J assigned. These tables miss some clones; where compared with another copy, unresolved V genes account for less than half of the shortfall, and the remainder is unexplained. The V and J calls and the clone size are those of that table, but D and trimming were determined from the DNA. The sample table records 75,000 to 95,000 clones; approximately 90% of these occur just once. Jointly, the top ten make up 0.87% of the sample.

This specimen's time point label, interpreted: peripheral blood 6 weeks after treatment start. The cohort included 29 patients with locally advanced or metastatic urothelial carcinoma who were treated at Memorial Sloan Kettering on a trial protocol. Peripheral blood mononuclear cells were collected pretreatment and during treatment, with between 1 and 8 total time points per patient. The Qiagen DNeasy Blood extraction kit was used to purify genomic DNA from total PBMCs and from tumor samples. PBMCs were collected pretreatment and during treatment, and were isolated and stored as previously described.

This chain is built from TRBV19 and TRBJ1-1; 5 matching bases give a weak D call of TRBD1. This TCR was recovered from a woman older than 75 with urothelial cancer. The sequenced sample was PBMCs, obtained around atezolizumab (anti-PD-L1) treatment. In nucleotide form, the sequence is TGTGCCAGTAGTATAGGGGGCAGACTTAACACTGAAGCTTTCTTT. It is translated as CASSIGGRLNTEAFF.